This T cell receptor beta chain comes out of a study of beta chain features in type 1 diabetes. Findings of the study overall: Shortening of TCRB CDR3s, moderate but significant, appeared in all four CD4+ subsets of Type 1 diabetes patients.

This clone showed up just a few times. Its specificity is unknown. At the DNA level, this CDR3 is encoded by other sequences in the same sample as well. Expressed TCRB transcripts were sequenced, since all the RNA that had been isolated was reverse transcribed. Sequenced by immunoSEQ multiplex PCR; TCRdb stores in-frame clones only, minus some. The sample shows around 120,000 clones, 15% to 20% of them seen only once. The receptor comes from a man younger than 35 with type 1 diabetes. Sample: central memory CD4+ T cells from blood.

The CDR3 here is CASSSQGSYEQYF. CDR3 in DNA: TGCGCCAGCAGCTCTCAGGGATCATACGAGCAGTACTTC. This chain uses TRBV5-1 with TRBJ2-7, with D perhaps matching TRBD1 (5 bases). The V end lost 3 bases, the J end lost 4 bases, and 11 bases lay between the germline ends. This CDR3 region has 13 residues. The germline V gene has CDR1 SGHRS and CDR2 YFSETQ.